Listed below are T cell receptor beta chains from one sample, sequenced in a study of graft-versus-host responses after intestinal transplantation. Profiled with immunoSEQ multiplex PCR; TCRdb holds only in-frame clones, not every one. Altogether about 120,000 clones are present, over 75% being singletons, with the ten largest covering under 0.2%. These receptors have no known antigen. The sequencing used unstimulated CD4+ T cells sorted from spleen or lymph node cells, collected before intestinal transplant. The receptor source for this set is a human donor who received an intestinal transplant. CDR3s include the opening cysteine and the closing phenylalanine or tryptophan. A D gene is named only where the DNA matches it firmly. The size of a clone is reported for some rows only, either as once, few or many, or as a class for expanded clones.

D: TRBD1
V: TRBV27
size: NA
J: TRBJ1-6
DNA: TGTGCCAGCACTCCCGGGACAGGGCTGTCACCCCTCCACTTT
CDR3: CASTPGTGLSPLHF

D: TRBD2
V: TRBV7-6
size: once
J: TRBJ2-2
DNA: TGTGCCAGCAGCCGACAAGGACTAGCGATTTCGGGGGAGCTGTTTTTT
CDR3: CASSRQGLAISGELFF

D: NA
V: TRBV7-9
size: once
J: TRBJ2-2
DNA: TGTGCCAGCAGCCATGTCATGCGGGGGCGAGCCGGGGAGCTGTTTTTT
CDR3: CASSHVMRGRAGELFF

D: NA
V: TRBV10-3
size: few
J: TRBJ1-2
DNA: TGTGCCATCGGCCGGGGGGAGGCGGATGGCTACACCTTC
CDR3: CAIGRGEADGYTF

D: NA
V: TRBV5-4
size: NA
J: TRBJ2-7
DNA: TGTGCCAGCAGCTTTTCCCCAGGGGAGGGCTCCTACGAGCAGTACTTC
CDR3: CASSFSPGEGSYEQYF

D: NA
V: TRBV20-1
size: NA
J: TRBJ1-1
DNA: TGCAGTGCTAGAGATCGGGGGGCTTTCTTT
CDR3: CSARDRGAFF

D: NA
V: TRBV7-3
size: NA
J: TRBJ2-2
DNA: TGTGCCAGCAGCCTCAGAGAAGCGACCGGGGAGCTGTTTTTT
CDR3: CASSLREATGELFF

D: TRBD1
V: TRBV7-6
size: NA
J: TRBJ1-2
DNA: TGTGCCAGCAGCTTAGGTCGTAGGGGGCGCGGCGAGGGCTACACCTTC
CDR3: CASSLGRRGRGEGYTF

D: TRBD1
V: TRBV2
size: NA
J: TRBJ1-5
DNA: TGTGCCAGCAGTACGACAGGGGCTTATAGCAATCAGCCCCAGCATTTT
CDR3: CASSTTGAYSNQPQHF

D: NA
V: TRBV18
size: NA
J: TRBJ1-3
DNA: TGTGCCAGCTCACCAGAGGTATCTGGAAACACCATATATTTT
CDR3: CASSPEVSGNTIYF

D: NA
V: TRBV29-1
size: NA
J: TRBJ2-2
DNA: TGCAGCGTTGAAAACAGGGTCGGGGCCGGAGAGCTGTTTTTT
CDR3: CSVENRVGAGELFF

D: NA
V: TRBV6-1
size: NA
J: TRBJ1-6
DNA: TGTGCCAGCAGTGAACGGCGGTATAATTCACCCCTCCACTTT
CDR3: CASSERRYNSPLHF

D: NA
V: TRBV11-2
size: NA
J: TRBJ1-2
DNA: TGTGCCAGCAGCTCGCAGGGCCACTATGGCTACACCTTC
CDR3: CASSSQGHYGYTF

D: NA
V: TRBV30
size: few
J: TRBJ2-5
DNA: TGTGCCTCCTTCAGGGGACAAGAGACCCAGTACTTC
CDR3: CASFRGQETQYF

D: NA
V: TRBV7-9
size: NA
J: TRBJ1-1
DNA: TGTGCCAGCAGCTTACCTCCCCGGCAGGGGAAAACTGAAGCTTTCTTT
CDR3: CASSLPPRQGKTEAFF

D: NA
V: TRBV7-8
size: NA
J: TRBJ2-7
DNA: TGTGCCAGCAGCTTGGGACTAATAAGGGGGGCAAGCTCCTACGAGCAGTACTTC
CDR3: CASSLGLIRGASSYEQYF

D: NA
V: TRBV28
size: NA
J: TRBJ1-2
DNA: TGTGCCAGCAGTTTGATCAGTGGGCTCTATGGCTACACCTTC
CDR3: CASSLISGLYGYTF

D: NA
V: TRBV7-3
size: once
J: TRBJ1-4
DNA: TGTGCCAGCAGCTTAAACAGGGCCACTAATGAAAAACTGTTTTTT
CDR3: CASSLNRATNEKLFF

D: NA
V: TRBV6-5
size: once
J: TRBJ2-6
DNA: TGTGCCAGCAGTTCGACAGAAGGGGCCAACGTCCTGACTTTC
CDR3: CASSSTEGANVLTF

D: NA
V: TRBV11-2
size: NA
J: TRBJ2-5
DNA: TGTGCCAGCAGCTTAGCAGGCAGTCTTCAAGAGACCCAGTACTTC
CDR3: CASSLAGSLQETQYF

D: NA
V: TRBV5-1
size: NA
J: TRBJ2-7
DNA: TGCGCCAGCTCCAGGCAGGATGGATCCTACGAGCAGTACTTC
CDR3: CASSRQDGSYEQYF

D: NA
V: TRBV9
size: NA
J: TRBJ2-1
DNA: TGTGCCAGCAGCGTAGGCCTACCCTCCTACAATGAGCAGTTCTTC
CDR3: CASSVGLPSYNEQFF

D: TRBD1
V: TRBV6-4
size: NA
J: TRBJ1-3
DNA: TGTGCCAGCAGTGACTCGAATCCTCTAGGGACAGGGGGTGACACCATATATTTT
CDR3: CASSDSNPLGTGGDTIYF

D: TRBD2
V: TRBV4-1
size: once
J: TRBJ2-1
DNA: TGCGCCAGCAGCCAAGATCTAGCGGGGGGTTACAATGAGCAGTTCTTC
CDR3: CASSQDLAGGYNEQFF

D: NA
V: TRBV30
size: NA
J: TRBJ1-2
DNA: TGTGCCTGGTACAGCTCTTGGGCCTATGGCTACACCTTC
CDR3: CAWYSSWAYGYTF

D: NA
V: TRBV6-5
size: once
J: TRBJ2-2
DNA: TGTGCCAGTAGATTTCGGGTGAACACCGGGGAGCTGTTTTTT
CDR3: CASRFRVNTGELFF

D: NA
V: TRBV2
size: NA
J: TRBJ2-6
DNA: TGTGCCAGCAGTGGGACTGCTAGCTCTGGGGCCAACGTCCTGACTTTC
CDR3: CASSGTASSGANVLTF

D: NA
V: TRBV18
size: NA
J: TRBJ1-4
DNA: TGTGCCAGCTCACCTCTGGGGCCAACTAATGAAAAACTGTTTTTT
CDR3: CASSPLGPTNEKLFF